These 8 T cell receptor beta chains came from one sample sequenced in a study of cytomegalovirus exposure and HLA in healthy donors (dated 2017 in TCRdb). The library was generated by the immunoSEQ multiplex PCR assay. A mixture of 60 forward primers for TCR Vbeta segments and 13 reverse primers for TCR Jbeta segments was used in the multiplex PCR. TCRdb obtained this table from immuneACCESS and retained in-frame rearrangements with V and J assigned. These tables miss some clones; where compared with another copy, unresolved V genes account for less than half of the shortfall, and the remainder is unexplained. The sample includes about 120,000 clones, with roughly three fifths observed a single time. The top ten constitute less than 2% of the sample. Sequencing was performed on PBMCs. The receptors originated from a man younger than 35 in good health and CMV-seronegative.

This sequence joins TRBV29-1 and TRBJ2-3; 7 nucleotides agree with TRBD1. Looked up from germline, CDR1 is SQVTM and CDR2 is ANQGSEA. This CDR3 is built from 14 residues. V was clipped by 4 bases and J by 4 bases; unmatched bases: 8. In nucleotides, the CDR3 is TGCAGCGTTGGGGGACAGACATTACCAGATACGCAGTATTTT. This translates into CSVGGQTLPDTQYF.

The CDR3 spells CASSLTGTGYNEQFF. The CDR3 DNA follows: TGTGCCAGCAGCTTAACCGGGACAGGCTACAATGAGCAGTTCTTC. V usage is TRBV7-2 and J usage is TRBJ2-1; 8 bases match TRBD1. The germline CDR1 and CDR2 sequences are SGHTA and FQGNSA. Losses at the gene ends were 2 bases for V and 3 bases for J; bases not matched to a gene: 3. The CDR3 totals 15 residues.

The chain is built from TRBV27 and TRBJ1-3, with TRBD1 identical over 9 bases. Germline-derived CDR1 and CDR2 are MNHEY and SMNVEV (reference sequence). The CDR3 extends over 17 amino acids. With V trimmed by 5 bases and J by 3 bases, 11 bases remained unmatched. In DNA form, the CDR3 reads TGTGCCAGCAGTAGATATACAGGGGGCCTCTATGGAAACACCATATATTTT. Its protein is CASSRYTGGLYGNTIYF.

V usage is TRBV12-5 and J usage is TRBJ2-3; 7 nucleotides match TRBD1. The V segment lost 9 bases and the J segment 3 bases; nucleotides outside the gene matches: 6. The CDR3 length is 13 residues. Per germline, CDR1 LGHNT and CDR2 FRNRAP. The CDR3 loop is CASARDSTDTQYF. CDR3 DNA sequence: TGTGCTAGCGCCCGGGACAGTACAGATACGCAGTATTTT. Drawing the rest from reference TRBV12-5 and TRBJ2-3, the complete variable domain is DARVTQTPRHKVTEMGQEVTMRCQPILGHNTVFWYRQTMMQGLELLAYFRNRAPLDDSGMPKDRFSAEMPDATLATLKIQPSEPRDSAVYFCASARDSTDTQYFGPGTRLTVL.

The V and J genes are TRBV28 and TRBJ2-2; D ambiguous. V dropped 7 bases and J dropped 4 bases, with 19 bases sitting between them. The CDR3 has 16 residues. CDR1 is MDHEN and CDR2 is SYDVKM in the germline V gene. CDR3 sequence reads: CASTQTGPTSTGELFF. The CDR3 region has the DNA TGTGCCAGCACCCAAACGGGTCCCACCTCCACCGGGGAGCTGTTTTTT.

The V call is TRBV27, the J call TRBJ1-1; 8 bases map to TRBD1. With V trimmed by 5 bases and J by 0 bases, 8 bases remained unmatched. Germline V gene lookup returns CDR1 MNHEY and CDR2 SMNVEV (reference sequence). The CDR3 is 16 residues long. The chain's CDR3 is CASSRYLDRVNTEAFF. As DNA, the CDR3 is TGTGCCAGCAGTCGCTACTTGGACAGGGTGAACACTGAAGCTTTCTTT.

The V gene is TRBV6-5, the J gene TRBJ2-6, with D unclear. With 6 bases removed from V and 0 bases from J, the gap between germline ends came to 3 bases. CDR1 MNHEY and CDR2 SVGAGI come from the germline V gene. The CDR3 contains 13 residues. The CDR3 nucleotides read TGTGCCAGCAGCCTCTCTGGGGCCAACGTCCTGACTTTC. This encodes CASSLSGANVLTF.

The CDR3 sequence is CASSPSGDRVNEKLFF. CDR3 coding DNA: TGTGCCAGCTCACCATCGGGGGACAGGGTAAACGAAAAACTGTTTTTT. J is TRBJ1-4 and V is TRBV18, with TRBD1 matching 9 bases. V was pared by 2 bases and J by 8 bases, with 9 bases of the junction left unmatched. The CDR3 contains 16 residues. Germline assignment: CDR1 KGHSH and CDR2 LQKENI.